The entry below gives a single T cell receptor beta chain sequence along with its context. Which antigen it targets is not known. Per-base qualities were not stored, and no clone one base away is much larger. The immunoSEQ Assay was used to sequence TCR beta CDR3 regions from DNA. In the paper's pipeline: T cell density was computed as TCR beta template counts normalized to usable DNA estimated by amplifying housekeeping genes. Richness was estimated using the preseqR package, with extrapolation to 400,000 templates for PBMC samples and to 120,000 templates for tissue samples. Clonality was defined as one minus Pielou's evenness. Tissue-enriched TCRs were identified through differential abundance testing performed on productive amino-acid clonotypes, with a minimum total count of 5 and an alpha of 0.1. The Jaccard Index and the Morisita Overlap Index were used to quantify repertoire overlap between compartments. GLIPH grouped TCR beta CDR3s together with public tetramer-defined viral CDR3s, and a viral motif had to include at least three viral sequences and show V-gene enrichment. TCRdb provides this immuneACCESS table in a form limited to in-frame rearrangements. Some clones are lacking; in checked studies, under half of them reflect an unresolved V gene, and why the rest are absent is not known. The D gene and trimming were derived from the DNA, and the V and J assignments and clone size from that table. This sample lists 23,000 or so clones; 85% to 90% were detected once. The top ten clones comprise 0.95% to 1.3% of the sample.

The sample comes from a study of T cells in localized non-small cell lung cancer (dated by TCRdb to the early 2020s). Context from the whole study: The study examined T cell repertoires in a few hundred patients with early-stage NSCLC and compared tumors with uninvolved tumor-adjacent lungs. The mean age of the NSCLC patients was roughly 70 years, with 130 or so men and about a hundred women. The cohort was made up of about 240 treatment-naive NSCLC patients whose localized lung tumors had been resected. The research as a whole found: Higher blood T cell density associated with longer overall survival, while higher adjacent-lung clonality associated with shorter survival. Uninvolved tumor-adjacent lung showed the highest T cell clonality, higher than tumor, which suggests more focused antigenic responses in the uninvolved tumor-adjacent lung. Because multi-region sequencing of the tumors was not done, intratumor heterogeneity could not be ruled out. Because the study design was exploratory, TCR variables were selected using unadjusted p-values without false-discovery rate correction. Of the top 100 tumor clones, a median of approximately 60 were detected in paired uninvolved adjacent lung; around 27 were also among that lung's top 100.

At diagnosis, tumor, uninvolved tumor-adjacent lung and peripheral blood were collected and then preserved as a mix of FFPE and fresh-frozen material. Blood samples were analyzed as peripheral blood mononuclear cells for TCR repertoire profiling. The CDR3, from cysteine to phenylalanine, totals 15 residues. The kept DNA is CDR3 alone, 45 bases in frame from the first base. V loses 0 bases, J loses 4 bases, and the germline ends lie 10 bases apart. In the germline V gene (reference sequence), CDR1 corresponds to SGHNT and CDR2 to YYREEE. The TCR originated in a woman aged 35-75 years with stage I lung adenocarcinoma. The sample was peripheral blood, taken before any cancer treatment. In this chain, TRBV5-4 is recombined with TRBJ1-4, with a tentative D gene TRBD1 over 6 matching bases. The DNA sequence reads TGTGCCAGCAGCTTGGCAGGGGAGGGTAATGAAAAACTGTTTTTT. This sequence encodes CASSLAGEGNEKLFF.